These T cell receptor beta chains were read from a single sample in a study of T cell changes during pregnancy in multiple sclerosis. Assay: immunoSEQ multiplex PCR; the TCRdb copy retains only in-frame clones and omits some. The sample includes about 52,000 clones, approximately 92% seen only once; the top ten take approximately 0.4%. The sequences come from CD4+ T cells from peripheral blood mononuclear cells, collected before pregnancy. The source of these receptors is a female donor with multiple sclerosis, enrolled in a pregnancy study. Each CDR3 is given with its conserved first and last residue. The order of the fields is J gene, V gene, D gene, clone size, CDR3 protein, CDR3 DNA. A D gene is named only where the DNA matches it firmly. Clone size appears in some rows only: once, few, many, or a class for an expanded clone.

j_call: TRBJ2-3; v_call: TRBV28; d_call: TRBD1; clone_size: -; cdr3_aa: CASRDRGRTDTQYF; cdr3_nt: TGTGCCAGCAGGGACAGGGGAAGGACAGATACGCAGTATTTT
j_call: TRBJ1-1; v_call: TRBV6-1; d_call: TRBD1; clone_size: once; cdr3_aa: CASSDQHRGQTEAFF; cdr3_nt: TGTGCCAGCAGTGACCAACACAGGGGGCAGACTGAAGCTTTCTTT
j_call: TRBJ1-3; v_call: TRBV18; d_call: -; clone_size: -; cdr3_aa: CASSPPGRNSRSGNTIYF; cdr3_nt: TGTGCCAGCTCACCACCGGGCCGAAACAGTCGCTCTGGAAACACCATATATTTT
j_call: TRBJ2-3; v_call: TRBV30; d_call: TRBD2; clone_size: -; cdr3_aa: CALTHSSGNTDTQYF; cdr3_nt: TGTGCTCTGACCCATTCTAGCGGGAACACAGATACGCAGTATTTT
j_call: TRBJ1-4; v_call: TRBV30; d_call: TRBD1; clone_size: -; cdr3_aa: CAWTIQGNEKLFF; cdr3_nt: TGTGCCTGGACAATACAGGGGAATGAAAAACTGTTTTTT
j_call: TRBJ2-7; v_call: TRBV4-1; d_call: -; clone_size: -; cdr3_aa: CASSQDRGREDHEQYF; cdr3_nt: TGCGCCAGCAGCCAAGATCGGGGCAGGGAGGACCACGAGCAGTACTTC
j_call: TRBJ2-1; v_call: TRBV6-6; d_call: TRBD2; clone_size: -; cdr3_aa: CASSPLAAEYNEQFF; cdr3_nt: TGTGCCAGCAGTCCTCTAGCGGCCGAATACAATGAGCAGTTCTTC
j_call: TRBJ2-3; v_call: TRBV4-2; d_call: -; clone_size: -; cdr3_aa: CASSQEGPPRTDTQYF; cdr3_nt: TGTGCCAGCAGCCAAGAGGGCCCGCCTCGCACAGATACGCAGTATTTT
j_call: TRBJ2-1; v_call: TRBV2; d_call: TRBD2; clone_size: -; cdr3_aa: CASSPIAGAGYNEQFF; cdr3_nt: TGTGCCAGCAGTCCAATAGCGGGAGCGGGCTACAATGAGCAGTTCTTC
j_call: TRBJ2-7; v_call: TRBV10-2; d_call: TRBD2; clone_size: -; cdr3_aa: CASSEWAGTSGYEQYF; cdr3_nt: TGCGCCAGCAGTGAGTGGGCCGGGACTAGCGGTTACGAGCAGTACTTC
j_call: TRBJ1-1; v_call: TRBV30; d_call: -; clone_size: -; cdr3_aa: CAWGARTEAFF; cdr3_nt: TGTGCCTGGGGGGCTCGCACTGAAGCTTTCTTT
j_call: TRBJ1-3; v_call: TRBV6-1; d_call: -; clone_size: -; cdr3_aa: CASSAREGGNTIYF; cdr3_nt: TGTGCCAGCAGCGCCCGCGAGGGTGGAAACACCATATATTTT
j_call: TRBJ1-3; v_call: TRBV5-6; d_call: -; clone_size: -; cdr3_aa: CASSWGVAAGNTIYF; cdr3_nt: TGTGCCAGCAGCTGGGGGGTAGCGGCTGGAAACACCATATATTTT
j_call: TRBJ1-2; v_call: TRBV30; d_call: -; clone_size: -; cdr3_aa: CAWSIRSGAYGYTF; cdr3_nt: TGTGCCTGGAGTATCAGGTCAGGGGCCTATGGCTACACCTTC
j_call: TRBJ2-3; v_call: TRBV5-1; d_call: -; clone_size: -; cdr3_aa: CASSLSSRDTQYF; cdr3_nt: TGCGCCAGCAGCTTATCTAGCAGAGATACGCAGTATTTT
j_call: TRBJ1-5; v_call: TRBV28; d_call: -; clone_size: -; cdr3_aa: CASSLSLGLGSNDQPQHF; cdr3_nt: TGTGCCAGCAGTTTAAGCTTGGGGCTAGGTTCAAACGATCAGCCCCAGCATTTT
j_call: TRBJ2-7; v_call: TRBV6-1; d_call: -; clone_size: -; cdr3_aa: CASSEAQGQTYEQYF; cdr3_nt: TGTGCCAGCAGTGAAGCTCAGGGGCAGACCTACGAGCAGTACTTC
j_call: TRBJ2-1; v_call: TRBV19; d_call: TRBD2; clone_size: -; cdr3_aa: CASSEAGVVTYNEQFF; cdr3_nt: TGTGCCAGTAGTGAAGCGGGAGTGGTAACCTACAATGAGCAGTTCTTC
j_call: TRBJ1-4; v_call: TRBV18; d_call: -; clone_size: -; cdr3_aa: CASSPPVGANEKLFF; cdr3_nt: TGTGCCAGCTCACCACCGGTAGGGGCTAATGAAAAACTGTTTTTT
j_call: TRBJ2-2; v_call: TRBV6-6; d_call: TRBD2; clone_size: -; cdr3_aa: CASSKIAGGNTGELFF; cdr3_nt: TGTGCCAGCAGTAAAATAGCGGGAGGGAACACCGGGGAGCTGTTTTTT
j_call: TRBJ1-2; v_call: TRBV29-1; d_call: -; clone_size: -; cdr3_aa: CSVARGRDGYTF; cdr3_nt: TGCAGCGTTGCCCGAGGGAGGGATGGCTACACCTTC
j_call: TRBJ2-7; v_call: TRBV29-1; d_call: TRBD2; clone_size: once; cdr3_aa: CSVAGTSGYEQYF; cdr3_nt: TGCAGCGTGGCCGGGACTAGCGGGTACGAGCAGTACTTC
j_call: TRBJ2-1; v_call: TRBV7-2; d_call: -; clone_size: once; cdr3_aa: CASSSFSYNEQFF; cdr3_nt: TGTGCCAGCAGCTCCTTCTCCTACAATGAGCAGTTCTTC
j_call: TRBJ2-7; v_call: TRBV27; d_call: TRBD2; clone_size: -; cdr3_aa: CASSPRLAGSYEQYF; cdr3_nt: TGTGCCAGCAGCCCCCGACTAGCGGGGTCCTACGAGCAGTACTTC
j_call: TRBJ2-2; v_call: TRBV7-6; d_call: -; clone_size: -; cdr3_aa: CASSLGLVGTGELFF; cdr3_nt: TGTGCCAGCAGCTTAGGACTAGTGGGCACCGGGGAGCTGTTTTTT
j_call: TRBJ2-7; v_call: TRBV7-2; d_call: -; clone_size: -; cdr3_aa: CASSRGLSSYEQYF; cdr3_nt: TGTGCCAGCAGCCGGGGACTCAGCTCCTACGAGCAGTACTTC
j_call: TRBJ1-3; v_call: TRBV30; d_call: -; clone_size: -; cdr3_aa: CAWAPEASGNTIYF; cdr3_nt: TGTGCCTGGGCGCCGGAGGCCTCTGGAAACACCATATATTTT
j_call: TRBJ2-7; v_call: TRBV27; d_call: -; clone_size: few; cdr3_aa: CASRARVRGRRYGEQYF; cdr3_nt: TGTGCCAGCAGGGCCCGGGTTAGAGGCAGGAGGTATGGCGAGCAGTACTTC
j_call: TRBJ2-2; v_call: TRBV4-1; d_call: TRBD2; clone_size: -; cdr3_aa: CASSQEGALAGGTTGELFF; cdr3_nt: TGCGCCAGCAGCCAAGAAGGGGCACTAGCGGGAGGCACCACCGGGGAGCTGTTTTTT
j_call: TRBJ1-2; v_call: TRBV6-4; d_call: -; clone_size: -; cdr3_aa: CASSVGQNYGYTF; cdr3_nt: TGTGCCAGCAGTGTAGGACAGAACTATGGCTACACCTTC
j_call: TRBJ1-1; v_call: TRBV28; d_call: TRBD1; clone_size: few; cdr3_aa: CASSLIVHRGAFF; cdr3_nt: TGTGCCAGCAGCCTCATAGTACACAGGGGAGCTTTCTTT
j_call: TRBJ1-5; v_call: TRBV5-1; d_call: TRBD1; clone_size: -; cdr3_aa: CANSIPDRGDNQPQHF; cdr3_nt: TGCGCCAACTCAATCCCCGACAGGGGGGACAATCAGCCCCAGCATTTT
j_call: TRBJ2-5; v_call: TRBV5-1; d_call: -; clone_size: -; cdr3_aa: CASSWGLVLGETQYF; cdr3_nt: TGCGCCAGCAGCTGGGGGCTAGTGTTGGGGGAGACCCAGTACTTC
j_call: TRBJ2-5; v_call: TRBV15; d_call: -; clone_size: once; cdr3_aa: CATSREQKFPETQYF; cdr3_nt: TGTGCCACCAGCAGAGAGCAGAAGTTCCCAGAGACCCAGTACTTC
j_call: TRBJ2-7; v_call: TRBV5-4; d_call: TRBD2; clone_size: -; cdr3_aa: CAFSRLAEYEQYF; cdr3_nt: TGTGCCTTTTCGCGACTAGCGGAGTACGAGCAGTACTTC
j_call: TRBJ1-2; v_call: TRBV5-8; d_call: -; clone_size: -; cdr3_aa: CASSLVVGTHGYGYTF; cdr3_nt: TGTGCCAGCAGCTTGGTTGTCGGGACACATGGCTATGGCTACACCTTC
j_call: TRBJ2-1; v_call: TRBV5-1; d_call: TRBD1; clone_size: -; cdr3_aa: CASSPGQGRSYNEQFF; cdr3_nt: TGCGCCAGCAGCCCAGGACAGGGGAGGTCCTACAATGAGCAGTTCTTC
j_call: TRBJ1-2; v_call: TRBV30; d_call: -; clone_size: -; cdr3_aa: CARGDYGYTF; cdr3_nt: TGTGCCCGGGGGGACTATGGCTACACCTTC